This T cell receptor (beta chain) is drawn from a study of cytomegalovirus exposure and HLA in healthy donors. To note about this clone: Its antigen remains unknown.

Nominally healthy donors provided the samples, though records likely missed some immune exposures. Study observations and caveats: There were under 200 TCR beta chains listed as cytomegalovirus-associated. In a later analysis, parvovirus B19, influenza, CMV and Epstein-Barr virus appeared linked to several top co-occurrence clusters.

The PCR was carried out with 60 Vbeta primers and 13 Jbeta primers. TCRdb's copy holds only in-frame clones and misses some; the assay was immunoSEQ multiplex PCR. The sample includes 150,000 to 200,000 clones, roughly 87% of them seen just once. The CDR3 is 14 residues long. The sequencing input was PBMCs. The V and J genes are TRBV12-1 and TRBJ1-5. TRBV12-1 constitutes a pseudogene. This receptor was taken from a middle-aged man in good health and CMV-seronegative. CDR3 bases: TGTGCCAGCAGCTTGGGAGGGTGTTACCAGCCCCAGCATTTT. Encoded protein: CASSLGGCYQPQHF.